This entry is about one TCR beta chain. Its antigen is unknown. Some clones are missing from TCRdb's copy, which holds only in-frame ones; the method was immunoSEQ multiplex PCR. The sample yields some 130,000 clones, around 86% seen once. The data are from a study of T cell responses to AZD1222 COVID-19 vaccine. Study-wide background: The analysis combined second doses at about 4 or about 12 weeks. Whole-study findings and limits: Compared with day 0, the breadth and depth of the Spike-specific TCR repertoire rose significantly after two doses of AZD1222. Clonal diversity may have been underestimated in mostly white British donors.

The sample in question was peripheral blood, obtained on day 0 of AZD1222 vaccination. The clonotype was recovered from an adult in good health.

The CDR3 nucleotides read TGTGCCAGCAGCTTAGCCCGGCCAAGGGGGGACACCATATATTTT. It is translated as CASSLARPRGDTIYF. The chain employs TRBV7-9 and TRBJ1-3; perhaps TRBD1 as D (6 bases). Trimming removed 0 bases at V and 8 bases at J, with 14 bases between. Germline CDR1 and CDR2: SEHNR and FQNEAQ (reference sequence). CDR3 length equals 15 residues. Looking up the rest from reference TRBV7-9 and TRBJ1-3 gives the full variable domain: DTGVSQNPRHKITKRGQNVTFRCDPISEHNRLYWYRQTLGQGPEFLTYFQNEAQLEKSRLLSDRFSAERPKGSFSTLEIQRTEQGDSAMYLCASSLARPRGDTIYFGEGSWLTVV.